These T cell receptor beta chains were read from a single sample in a study of Graves' ophthalmopathy and Graves' hyperthyroidism. TCRdb re-called the multiplex PCR reads through MiXCR, storing one row per CDR3 protein. The data show over a million distinct CDR3 sequences, roughly two fifths seen once. The sample consisted of peripheral blood or thyroid tissue (not recorded which). The receptors derive from an adult man with Graves' hyperthyroidism. The CDR3 runs from the conserved cysteine through the conserved F or W. The D gene is left open where the match is weak. The size entry is marked missing in some rows and otherwise reads once, few, many or a size class.

clone size	V gene	D gene	J gene	CDR3 protein	CDR3 DNA
few	TRBV18	TRBD1	TRBJ1-1	CASSPYQRDSSTEAFF	TGTGCCAGCTCACCTTATCAACGGGACAGTTCCACTGAAGCTTTCTTT
NA	TRBV11-2	NA	TRBJ1-1	CASSPREGPYREAFF	TGTGCCAGCAGCCCCCGGGAGGGACCTTATCGGGAAGCTTTCTTT
many	TRBV7-2	NA	TRBJ1-2	CASSLVWYGYTF	TGTGCCAGCAGCTTAGTTTGGTACGGCTACACCTTC
few	TRBV20-1	NA	TRBJ1-5	CSAQKGSNQPQHF	TGCAGTGCTCAGAAGGGTAGCAATCAGCCCCAGCATTTT
few	TRBV11-1	NA	TRBJ1-2	CASSPGTLNYGYTF	TGTGCCAGCAGCCCCGGGACCCTGAACTATGGCTACACCTTC
many	TRBV7-6	TRBD1	TRBJ1-6	CASSQRQGEGSPLHF	TGTGCCAGCAGCCAAAGACAGGGAGAAGGTTCACCCCTCCACTTT
NA	TRBV15	TRBD1	TRBJ1-3	CATSRRTGVDTIYF	TGTGCCACCAGCAGAAGGACAGGGGTTGACACCATATATTTT
once	TRBV9	NA	TRBJ1-1	CASSVEPWGYGTEAFF	TGTGCCAGCAGCGTCGAGCCCTGGGGTTATGGCACTGAAGCTTTCTTT
many	TRBV20-1	TRBD1	TRBJ1-3	CSAAGQGNSGNTIYF	TGCAGTGCGGCAGGACAGGGCAACTCTGGAAACACCATATATTTT
few	TRBV12-3/TRBV12-4	TRBD1	TRBJ1-1	CASTNWSRDRNTEAFF	TGTGCCAGCACCAACTGGTCCCGGGACAGGAACACTGAAGCTTTCTTT
many	TRBV6-6	TRBD1	TRBJ1-2	CASRSRQGIYGYTF	TGTGCCAGCAGATCGAGACAGGGTATATATGGCTACACCTTC
NA	TRBV7-7	NA	TRBJ2-1	CASSPFPSNYNEQFF	TGTGCCAGCAGCCCGTTTCCTAGCAACTACAATGAGCAGTTCTTC
few	TRBV10-3	TRBD1	TRBJ1-5	CAIRQGFNQPQHF	TGTGCCATCCGACAGGGTTTCAATCAGCCCCAGCATTTT
many	TRBV9	NA	TRBJ1-1	CASTPGGLNTEAFF	TGTGCCAGCACCCCGGGAGGGTTAAACACTGAAGCTTTCTTT
NA	TRBV10-2	NA	TRBJ2-7	CASKTAGDGGAVYF	TGCGCCAGCAAGACCGCAGGTGATGGGGGAGCAGTGTACTTC
NA	TRBV10-1	TRBD1	TRBJ1-2	CASSRDRFSGYTF	TGCGCCAGCAGTCGGGACAGATTCTCTGGCTACACCTTC
NA	TRBV4-3	NA	TRBJ2-2	CASSRDGTGTTGELFF	TGCGCCAGCAGCCGAGATGGAACAGGGACCACCGGGGAGCTGTTTTTT
many	TRBV29-1	TRBD1	TRBJ1-2	CSVRLQAQGDYGYTF	TGCAGCGTTAGACTTCAGGCTCAGGGGGACTATGGCTACACCTTC
NA	TRBV19	TRBD1	TRBJ2-7	CASRPQGASGYEQYF	TGTGCCAGTAGGCCACAGGGGGCCAGTGGGTACGAGCAGTACTTC
NA	TRBV10-3	NA	TRBJ1-6	CAIKDVEDSPLHF	TGTGCCATCAAGGACGTCGAGGATTCACCCCTCCACTTT
many	TRBV2	TRBD1	TRBJ1-5	CASRRGTGGRNQPQHF	TGTGCCAGCAGACGGGGGACAGGGGGACGGAATCAGCCCCAGCATTTT
NA	TRBV28	NA	TRBJ2-5	CASSLSLTQETQYF	TGTGCCAGCAGTTTATCGCTCACCCAAGAGACCCAGTACTTC
many	TRBV12-3/TRBV12-4	NA	TRBJ2-6	CASSNGGANVLTF	TGTGCCAGCAGTAACGGAGGTGCCAACGTCCTGACTTTC
few	TRBV12-3/TRBV12-4	TRBD1	TRBJ1-4	CASSSNTGQTKKLFF	TGTGCCAGCAGTTCAAACACGGGACAGACTAAAAAACTGTTTTTT
few	TRBV5-1	TRBD2	TRBJ2-5	CASSFRPGLAGGPGETQYF	TGCGCCAGCAGCTTCCGACCGGGACTAGCGGGAGGGCCGGGGGAGACCCAGTACTTC
many	TRBV11-2	TRBD1	TRBJ2-7	CASSSTGDEQYF	TGTGCCAGCAGCTCTACAGGGGACGAGCAGTACTTC